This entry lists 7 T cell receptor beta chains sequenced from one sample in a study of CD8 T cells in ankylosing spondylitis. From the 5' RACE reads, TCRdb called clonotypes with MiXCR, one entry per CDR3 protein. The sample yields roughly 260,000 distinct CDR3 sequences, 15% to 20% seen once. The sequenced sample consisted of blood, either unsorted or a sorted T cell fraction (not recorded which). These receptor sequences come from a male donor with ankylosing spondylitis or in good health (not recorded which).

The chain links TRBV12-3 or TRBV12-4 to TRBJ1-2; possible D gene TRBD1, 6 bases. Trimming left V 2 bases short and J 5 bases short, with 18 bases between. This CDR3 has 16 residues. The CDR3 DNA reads TGTGCCAGCAGTTTAAGGGGAGGGGGGGGGACGTATGGCTACACCTTC. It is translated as CASSLRGGGGTYGYTF.

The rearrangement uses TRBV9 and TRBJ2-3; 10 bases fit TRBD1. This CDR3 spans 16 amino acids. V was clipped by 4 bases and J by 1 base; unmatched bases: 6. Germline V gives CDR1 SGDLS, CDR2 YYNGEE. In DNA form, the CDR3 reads TGTGCCAGCAGCACCCGGACAGGGGGTGGCACAGATACGCAGTATTTT. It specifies CASSTRTGGGTDTQYF. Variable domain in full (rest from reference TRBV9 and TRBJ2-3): DSGVTQTPKHLITATGQRVTLRCSPRSGDLSVYWYQQSLDQGLQFLIQYYNGEERAKGNILERFSAQQFPDLHSELNLSSLELGDSALYFCASSTRTGGGTDTQYFGPGTRLTVL.

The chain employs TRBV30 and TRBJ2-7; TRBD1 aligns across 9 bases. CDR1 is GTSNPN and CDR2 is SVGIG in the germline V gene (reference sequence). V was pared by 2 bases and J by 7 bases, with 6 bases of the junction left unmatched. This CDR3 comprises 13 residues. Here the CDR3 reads CAWSRDRVSEQYV. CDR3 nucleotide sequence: TGTGCCTGGAGTCGGGACAGGGTGAGTGAGCAGTACGTC.

This CDR3 reads CASSPGQLSSYNEQFF. The CDR3 nucleotides read TGTGCCAGCAGCCCGGGACAGCTGAGCTCCTACAATGAGCAGTTCTTC. This chain connects TRBV3-1 to TRBJ2-1; TRBD1 agrees at 7 bases. The V gene's germline CDR1 is LGHDT and CDR2 YNNKEL (reference sequence). V shed 4 bases, J shed 0 bases, and the junction held 6 bases outside the gene matches. The CDR3 totals 16 residues.

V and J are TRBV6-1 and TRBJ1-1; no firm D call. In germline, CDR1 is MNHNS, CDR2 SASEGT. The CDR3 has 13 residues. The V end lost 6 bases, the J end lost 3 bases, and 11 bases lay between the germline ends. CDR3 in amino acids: CASRRTVDTEAFF. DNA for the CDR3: TGTGCCAGCAGACGGACTGTCGACACTGAAGCTTTCTTT.

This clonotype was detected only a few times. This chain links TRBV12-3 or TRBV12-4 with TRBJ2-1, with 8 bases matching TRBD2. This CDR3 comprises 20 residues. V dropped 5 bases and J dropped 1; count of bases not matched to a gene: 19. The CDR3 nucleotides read TGTGCCAGCAGTCAACGAACCGGGACTAGATTTAGGGATTCCTACAATGAGCAGTTCTTC. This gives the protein CASSQRTGTRFRDSYNEQFF.

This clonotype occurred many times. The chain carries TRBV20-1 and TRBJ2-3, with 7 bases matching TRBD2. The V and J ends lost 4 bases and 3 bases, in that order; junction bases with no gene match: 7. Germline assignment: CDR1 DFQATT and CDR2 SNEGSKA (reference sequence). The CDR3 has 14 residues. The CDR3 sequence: CSAKVGGPTDTQYF. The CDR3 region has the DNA TGCAGTGCTAAAGTGGGAGGGCCTACAGATACGCAGTATTTT.